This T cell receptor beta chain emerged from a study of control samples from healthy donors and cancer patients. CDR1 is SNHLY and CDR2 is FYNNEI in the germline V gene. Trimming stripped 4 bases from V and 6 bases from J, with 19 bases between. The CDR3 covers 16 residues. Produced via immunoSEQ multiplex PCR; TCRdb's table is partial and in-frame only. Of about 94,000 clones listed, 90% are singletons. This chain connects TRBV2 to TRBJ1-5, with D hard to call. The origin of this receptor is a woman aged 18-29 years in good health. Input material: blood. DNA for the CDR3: TGTGCCAGCAGTGCCCGGTCCTATAACGCGGGTCAGCCCCAGCATTTT. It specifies CASSARSYNAGQPQHF.